The 28 T cell receptor beta chains given below trace back to one sample, sequenced in a study of CD8 T cells in ankylosing spondylitis. From the 5' RACE reads, TCRdb called clonotypes with MiXCR, one entry per CDR3 protein. Among a few hundred thousand distinct CDR3 sequences, around 20% were seen once, and the ten largest hold about 4%. The source material was blood, either unsorted or a sorted T cell fraction (not recorded which). These receptors originate from a female donor with ankylosing spondylitis or in good health (not recorded which).

This clonotype was detected only a few times. V and J are TRBV30 and TRBJ2-3, with D possibly TRBD2 on 5 matching bases. CDR3 length: 11 amino acids. Germline CDR1 and CDR2: GTSNPN and SVGIG (reference sequence). V lost 5 bases and J lost 6, with 9 bases in between. The CDR3 reads CAWPSGDTQYF. CDR3 bases: TGTGCCTGGCCGTCGGGGGATACGCAGTATTTT.

The chain has TRBV6-2 or TRBV6-3 and TRBJ2-2; 8 bases map to TRBD2. Germline V gives CDR1 MNHEY, CDR2 SVGEGT. With 2 bases clipped from V and 5 bases from J, the junction kept 19 bases outside the gene matches. The CDR3 is 20 amino acids. CDR3 sequence: CASSYTTFRRLAQRTGELFF. CDR3 nucleotide sequence: TGTGCCAGCAGTTACACGACATTTAGACGACTAGCGCAACGGACCGGGGAGCTGTTTTTT.

This clonotype was counted between two and nine times. This could be a read error, since a much larger clone is one nucleotide away. The chain combines TRBV6-2 or TRBV6-3 with TRBJ2-7, with D perhaps given as TRBD1 or TRBD2 (5 bases each). The germline V gene has CDR1 MNHEY and CDR2 SVGEGT. Trimming took off 6 bases at V and 3 bases at J, with 9 bases between the two ends. This CDR3 region has 12 residues. The CDR3 DNA is TGTGCCAGCAGCTGGGACCGCTACGAGCAGTACTTC. Residues: CASSWDRYEQYF.

The rearrangement joins TRBV28 to TRBJ2-1; 8 nucleotides match TRBD2. Germline-derived CDR1 and CDR2 are MDHEN and SYDVKM. The CDR3 is made up of 16 amino acids. V dropped 6 bases and J dropped 7; count of bases not matched to a gene: 14. In DNA form, the CDR3 reads TGTGCCAGCAGCACCCCGGGGAGCGGGAGTAAAAATGAGCAGTTCTTC. Translation: CASSTPGSGSKNEQFF.

In this sample, this clonotype turned up once. The rearrangement links TRBV9 to TRBJ2-2; D is undetermined. This CDR3 has 16 residues. V was cut by 4 bases and J by 0 bases, with 13 bases left in between. Germline V gene data show CDR1 as SGDLS and CDR2 as YYNGEE. The CDR3 region has the DNA TGTGCCAGCAGCCCCCCCCGAACAGCGAACACCGGGGAGCTGTTTTTT. It is translated as CASSPPRTANTGELFF.

The CDR3 sequence: CSARTPQDRVYGANVLTF. CDR3 nucleotide sequence: TGCAGTGCCCGGACTCCGCAGGACAGGGTATACGGGGCCAACGTCCTGACTTTC. The V and J genes are TRBV20-1 and TRBJ2-6; TRBD1 matches at 8 bases. Germline V gene lookup returns CDR1 DFQATT and CDR2 SNEGSKA (reference sequence). J was trimmed by 4 bases and V by 6 bases; bases with no gene match: 17. The CDR3 is 18 amino acids.

The chain carries TRBV28 and TRBJ2-1; perhaps D is TRBD1 or TRBD2 (5 bases each). Germline values: CDR1 MDHEN, CDR2 SYDVKM. V shed 3 bases and J shed 7 bases, with 19 bases lying between them. The CDR3 covers 16 residues. For the CDR3, the DNA is TGTGCCAGCAGTTTTCCTAGGGGAGAGGCCCTGAATGAGCAGTTCTTC. Translation gives CASSFPRGEALNEQFF.

Regarding this clonotype: Sequence at one end of the junction differs from germline and may be a read error. The CDR3 protein is CAGSLQAGGLDTQYF. CDR3 bases: TGTGCCGGCAGCTTACAAGCGGGAGGATTAGATACGCAGTATTTT. The chain couples TRBV7-2 to TRBJ2-3; 9 nucleotides match TRBD2. The germline V gene has CDR1 SGHTA and CDR2 FQGNSA. The CDR3 has 15 residues.

This clonotype has just a few counts. The V and J genes are TRBV7-2 and TRBJ2-7; TRBD2 matches at 9 bases. This CDR3 contains 16 residues. V lost 1 base, J lost 6 bases, and 10 bases stayed unmatched. CDR1 SGHTA and CDR2 FQGNSA come from the germline V gene. CDR3 DNA sequence: TGTGCCAGCAGCTTAGACGTCTGGCGGGAGGGTGTCGAGCAGTACTTC. It translates to CASSLDVWREGVEQYF.

V usage is TRBV27 and J usage is TRBJ2-5; D is unclear. The V end was cut by 8 bases, the J end by 1 base, with 14 bases between. CDR3 length: 14 amino acids. Germline loops: CDR1 MNHEY, CDR2 SMNVEV (reference sequence). The CDR3 sequence: CASGVPGFQETQYF. In DNA form, the CDR3 reads TGTGCCAGCGGGGTGCCTGGGTTCCAAGAGACCCAGTACTTC.

This clonotype was seen a few times. This sequence joins TRBV20-1 and TRBJ2-1; TRBD2 might be the D (5 bases). The CDR3 sequence is 15 residues long. Per the germline V gene, CDR1 is DFQATT and CDR2 is SNEGSKA (reference sequence). V was shortened by 6 bases and J by 0 bases, with 15 bases between the two germline ends. The CDR3, as DNA: TGCAGTGCGCGGCCAGCGGTCAGCTCCTACAATGAGCAGTTCTTC. Encoded protein: CSARPAVSSYNEQFF.

A note on this clonotype: An end of the junction differs from the germline gene, which may be a read error. The chain combines TRBV7-6 with TRBJ2-5; 7 bases line up with TRBD1. Germline assignment: CDR1 SGHVS and CDR2 FNYEAQ. The CDR3 sequence is 13 residues long. CDR3: CASTLQGQETQYF. In DNA, the CDR3 is TGTGCCAGCACCTTACAGGGGCAAGAGACCCAGTACTTC.

CDR3 nucleotide sequence: TGTGCCAGCAGCTCAGACGTGGGGCCAGGCTATGGCTACACCTTC. The encoded protein is CASSSDVGPGYGYTF. The chain has TRBV7-2 and TRBJ1-2; maybe TRBD1 (5 bases). The V and J ends lost 4 bases and 4 bases respectively, with 16 bases between them. This CDR3 is 15 amino acids long. Germline loops: CDR1 SGHTA, CDR2 FQGNSA.

This clonotype was counted ten times or more. This chain connects TRBV20-1 to TRBJ2-1, with D maybe TRBD2 (6 bases). Germline CDR1 is DFQATT and CDR2 is SNEGSKA (reference sequence). V gave up 4 bases and J gave up 9 bases, with 13 bases separating them. There are 12 residues in the CDR3. CDR3 sequence reads: CSATSDKVEQFF. For the CDR3, the DNA is TGCAGTGCTACTAGCGACAAGGTTGAGCAGTTCTTC.

This clonotype was seen more than once but under ten times. The V call is TRBV20-1, the J call TRBJ2-1, with D perhaps matching TRBD2 (5 bases). This CDR3 comprises 14 residues. Between the trimmed V and J ends, which lost 0 bases and 5 bases, there was a span of 11 bases. The V gene's germline CDR1 is DFQATT and CDR2 SNEGSKA (reference sequence). CDR3: CSARDTLVDNEQFF. The CDR3 coding sequence is TGCAGTGCTAGAGATACACTAGTAGACAATGAGCAGTTCTTC.

The chain uses TRBV7-9 and TRBJ1-2; 8 bases align to TRBD1. The CDR3 extends over 15 amino acids. The ends lost 6 bases at V and 1 base at J; junction bases unmatched: 7. Germline lookup yields CDR1 SEHNR and CDR2 FQNEAQ (reference sequence). The chain's CDR3 is CASSQATGGNYGYTF. CDR3 DNA: TGTGCCAGCAGTCAAGCAACAGGGGGTAACTATGGCTACACCTTC.

This clonotype has only one observation. This sequence joins TRBV9 and TRBJ2-7, with D possibly being TRBD2 (5 bases). This CDR3 region has 15 residues. Trimming shortened V by 0 bases and J by 5 bases, and 15 bases separated the two germline ends. Germline CDR1 is SGDLS and CDR2 is YYNGEE. Here the CDR3 reads CASSVDGMRVDEQYF. CDR3 sequence (DNA): TGTGCCAGCAGCGTAGACGGGATGAGGGTGGACGAGCAGTACTTC.

The chain links TRBV12-3 or TRBV12-4 to TRBJ1-1, with 9 bases lining up with TRBD1. The CDR3 is 15 residues long. Trimming removed 5 bases from V and 1 base from J; junction bases left unmatched: 5. The CDR3 sequence: CASSPPGQGNTEAFF. DNA of the CDR3: TGTGCCAGCAGTCCTCCGGGACAGGGGAACACTGAAGCTTTCTTT.

This chain uses TRBV7-2 with TRBJ2-5, with D perhaps TRBD2 (5 bases). The germline V gene has CDR1 SGHTA and CDR2 FQGNSA. Trimming cost V 5 bases and J 5 bases, with 15 bases left between them. The CDR3 is 14 amino acids. The CDR3 DNA follows: TGTGCCAGCAGCCTAGGAGGCGGAAGGGAGACCCAGTACTTC. Translating gives CASSLGGGRETQYF.

This CDR3 is CASWPGGSSYNEQFF. CDR3 bases: TGTGCCAGCTGGCCAGGCGGGAGCTCCTACAATGAGCAGTTCTTC. This rearrangement joins TRBV5-8 to TRBJ2-1, with 7 bases lining up with TRBD2. Germline CDR1 SGHTS, CDR2 YDEGEE. J lost 0 bases, V lost 7 bases, and 7 bases had no gene match. CDR3 length: 15 residues.

This chain links TRBV6-5 with TRBJ2-1; 8 bases fit TRBD2. The V and J ends lost 4 bases and 0 bases, in that order; junction bases with no gene match: 5. CDR3 length: 16 residues. The germline V gene has CDR1 MNHEY and CDR2 SVGAGI. The CDR3 sequence is CASSSPAGVSYNEQFF. The CDR3 DNA reads as TGTGCCAGCAGTTCCCCAGCGGGAGTCTCCTACAATGAGCAGTTCTTC.

This clonotype was seen a few times. This rearrangement joins TRBV20-1 to TRBJ2-1; 11 nucleotides align to TRBD2. Looked up from germline, CDR1 is DFQATT and CDR2 is SNEGSKA (reference sequence). J was trimmed by 0 bases and V by 0 bases; bases with no gene match: 10. This CDR3 has 19 residues. The CDR3 region is CSARDVAGGKGTSYNEQFF. The CDR3 DNA sequence: TGCAGTGCTAGAGATGTAGCGGGAGGGAAGGGAACCTCCTACAATGAGCAGTTCTTC.

This chain connects TRBV14 to TRBJ2-5; D uncertain. The CDR3 has 15 amino acids. Germline lookup yields CDR1 SGHDN and CDR2 FVKESK. Trimming removed 0 bases at V and 5 bases at J, with 13 bases between. This CDR3 reads CASSQDPFAKETQYF. CDR3 bases: TGTGCCAGCAGCCAAGATCCTTTCGCGAAGGAGACCCAGTACTTC.

The gene calls are TRBV6-6 and TRBJ2-3; D gene unclear. V was cut by 0 bases and J by 5 bases, with 6 bases left in between. The CDR3 covers 13 residues. Germline CDR1 MNHNY, CDR2 SVGAGI (reference sequence). The CDR3 loop reads CASSYSNVDTQYF. For the CDR3, the DNA is TGTGCCAGCAGTTACTCGAACGTAGATACGCAGTATTTT.

The V call is TRBV12-3 or TRBV12-4, the J call TRBJ2-3; 7 nucleotides agree with TRBD2. Germline trimming cut 5 bases from V and 8 bases from J; bases unmatched to any gene: 7. The CDR3 totals 13 residues. CDR3 coding DNA: TGTGCCAGCAGTACTACGGGGGGATCTACGCAGTATTTT. Its protein product is CASSTTGGSTQYF.

This clonotype showed up just a few times. V gene TRBV29-1 combines with J gene TRBJ1-1; D is unresolved. This CDR3 is 12 amino acids long. CDR1 SQVTM and CDR2 ANQGSEA come from the germline V gene. V was cut by 5 bases and J by 1 base, with 8 bases left in between. Written as DNA, the CDR3 is TGCAGCGTTTCTTGGGGGAACACTGAAGCTTTCTTT. Amino acids: CSVSWGNTEAFF.

The V call is TRBV2, the J call TRBJ2-1; D ambiguous. The germline gives CDR1 SNHLY, CDR2 FYNNEI. Trimming took 0 bases from V and 11 from J, leaving 14 bases between them. The CDR3 totals 14 residues. CDR3 in DNA: TGTGCCAGCAGTGAAGCGGGTCATTCAATGAAGCAGTTCTTC. Translated: CASSEAGHSMKQFF.

The sample holds a few counts of this clonotype. The V gene is TRBV19, the J gene TRBJ2-5, with D perhaps assigned TRBD1 or TRBD2 (5 bases each). V was clipped by 3 bases and J by 5 bases, with 19 bases between them. The CDR3 loop spans 16 amino acids. Per germline, CDR1 LNHDA and CDR2 SQIVND (reference sequence). CDR3 protein: CASSMGVPFPRETQYF. CDR3 coding DNA: TGTGCCAGTAGTATGGGGGTTCCATTTCCTCGGGAGACCCAGTACTTC.